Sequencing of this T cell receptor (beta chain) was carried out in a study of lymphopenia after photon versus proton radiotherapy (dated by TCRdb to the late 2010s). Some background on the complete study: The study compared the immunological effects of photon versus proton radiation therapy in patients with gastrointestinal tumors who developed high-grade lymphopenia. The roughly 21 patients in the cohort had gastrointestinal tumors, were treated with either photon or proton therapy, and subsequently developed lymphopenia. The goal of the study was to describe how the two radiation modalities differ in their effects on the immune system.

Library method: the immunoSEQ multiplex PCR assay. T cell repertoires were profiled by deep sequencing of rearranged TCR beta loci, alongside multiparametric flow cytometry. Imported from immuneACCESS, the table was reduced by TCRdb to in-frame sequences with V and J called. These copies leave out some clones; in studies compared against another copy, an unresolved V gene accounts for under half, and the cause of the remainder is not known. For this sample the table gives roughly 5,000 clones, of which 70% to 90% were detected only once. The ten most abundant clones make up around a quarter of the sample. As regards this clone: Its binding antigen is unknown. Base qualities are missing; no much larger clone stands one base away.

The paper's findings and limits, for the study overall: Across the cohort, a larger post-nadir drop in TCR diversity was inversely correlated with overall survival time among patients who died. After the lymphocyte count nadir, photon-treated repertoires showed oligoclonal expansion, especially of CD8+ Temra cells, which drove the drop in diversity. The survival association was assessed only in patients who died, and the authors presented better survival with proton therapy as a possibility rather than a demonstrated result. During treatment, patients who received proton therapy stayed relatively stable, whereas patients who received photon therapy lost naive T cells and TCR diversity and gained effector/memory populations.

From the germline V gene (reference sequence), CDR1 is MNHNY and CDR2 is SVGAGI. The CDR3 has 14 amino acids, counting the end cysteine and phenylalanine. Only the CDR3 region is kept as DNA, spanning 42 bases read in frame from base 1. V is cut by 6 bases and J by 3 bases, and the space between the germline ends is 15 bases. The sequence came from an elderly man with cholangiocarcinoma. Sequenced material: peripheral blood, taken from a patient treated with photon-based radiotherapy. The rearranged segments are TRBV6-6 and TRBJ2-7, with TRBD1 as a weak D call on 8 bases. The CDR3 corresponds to CASRATGEGYEQYF. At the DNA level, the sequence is TGTGCCAGCAGAGCGACAGGGGAGGGCTACGAGCAGTACTTC.